This T cell receptor (beta chain) comes out of a study of blood T cell repertoires in COVID-19. About the research overall: From the United States, Italy and Spain came samples of acute and convalescent COVID-19.

Authors' processing steps: It was from reference gene primer amplification that nucleated cell counts were estimated. Some clones are missing from TCRdb's copy, which holds only in-frame ones; the method was immunoSEQ multiplex PCR. Clonal size and the V and J genes are those of that table, whereas D and trimming came from the DNA. Here the sample spans almost 85,000 clones, around 88% being singletons. There are 14 residues in the CDR3. V gave up 8 bases and J gave up 5 bases; unmatched junction bases: 2. The germline CDR1 and CDR2 sequences are SNHLY and FYNNEI. The TCR sequence derives from a man older than 75 with active or convalescent COVID-19. The V gene is TRBV2, the J gene TRBJ2-2; 13 bases map to TRBD2. Source material: peripheral blood. CDR3 sequence reads: CASGLAGVTGELFF. For the CDR3, the DNA is TGTGCCAGCGGACTAGCGGGAGTAACCGGGGAGCTGTTTTTT.